This T cell receptor (beta chain) was profiled in a study of graft-versus-host responses after intestinal transplantation. About the research overall: Multivisceral, liver-intestinal, or isolated intestinal transplants were performed in recipients.

J lost 10 bases, V lost 4 bases, and 5 bases had no gene match. This CDR3 contains 13 residues. Looked up from germline, CDR1 is GTSNPN and CDR2 is SVGIG (reference sequence). This clone came up a few times. The starting material, graft tissue, was processed to release intraepithelial and lamina propria lymphocytes. TCRdb keeps only in-frame clones here, not all; method: immunoSEQ multiplex PCR. The sample comprises around 15,000 clones, approximately 70% of which are singletons, and around 25% rests with the top ten. The sample here was ileum tissue, taken approximately 780 days after intestinal transplantation. The receptor was derived from a human patient who received an intestinal transplant, so some T cells may come from the graft donor. This chain uses TRBV30 with TRBJ1-6, with TRBD1 matching over 9 bases. The CDR3 is CAWKRTGVSPLHF. For the CDR3, the DNA is TGTGCCTGGAAGAGGACAGGGGTATCACCCCTCCACTTT. The whole variable domain, filled in from reference TRBV30 and TRBJ1-6, reads SQTIHQWPATLVQPVGSPLSLECTVEGTSNPNLYWYRQAAGRGLQLLFYSVGIGQISSEVPQNLSASRPQDRQFILSSKKLLLSDSGFYLCAWKRTGVSPLHFGNGTRLTVT.